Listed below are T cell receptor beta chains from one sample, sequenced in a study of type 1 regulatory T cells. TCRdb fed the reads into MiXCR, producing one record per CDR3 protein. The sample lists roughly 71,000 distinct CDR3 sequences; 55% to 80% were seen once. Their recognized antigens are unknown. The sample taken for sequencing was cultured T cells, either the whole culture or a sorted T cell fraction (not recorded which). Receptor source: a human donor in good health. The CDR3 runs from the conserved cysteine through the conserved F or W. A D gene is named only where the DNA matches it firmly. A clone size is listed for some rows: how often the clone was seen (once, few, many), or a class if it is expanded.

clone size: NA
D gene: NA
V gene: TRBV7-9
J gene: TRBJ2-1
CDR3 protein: CASTTRASETNEQFF
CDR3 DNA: TGTGCCAGCACCACCAGAGCAAGCGAGACCAATGAGCAGTTCTTC

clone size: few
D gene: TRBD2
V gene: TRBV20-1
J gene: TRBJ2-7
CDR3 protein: CSARGTSGRFEQYF
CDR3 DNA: TGCAGTGCTAGAGGGACTAGCGGGAGGTTCGAGCAGTACTTC

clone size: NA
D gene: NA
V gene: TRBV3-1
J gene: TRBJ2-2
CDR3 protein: CASSQDPRAGELFF
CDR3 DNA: TGTGCCAGCAGCCAAGATCCCAGGGCCGGGGAGCTGTTTTTT

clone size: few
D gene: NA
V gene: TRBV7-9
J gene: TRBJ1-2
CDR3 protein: CASSPSGFNYGYTF
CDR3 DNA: TGTGCCAGCAGCCCTAGTGGTTTCAACTATGGCTACACCTTC

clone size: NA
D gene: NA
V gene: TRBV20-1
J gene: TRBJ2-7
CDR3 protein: CSASFSVAMTEQYF
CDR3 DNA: TGCAGTGCTAGCTTCTCAGTCGCGATGACCGAGCAGTACTTC

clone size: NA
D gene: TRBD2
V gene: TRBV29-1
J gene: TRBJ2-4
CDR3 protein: CSAGGGAPGLAENIQYF
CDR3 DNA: TGCAGCGCTGGAGGCGGGGCCCCGGGACTAGCGGAAAACATTCAGTACTTC

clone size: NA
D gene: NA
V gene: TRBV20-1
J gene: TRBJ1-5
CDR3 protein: CSAIEGYQPQHF
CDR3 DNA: TGCAGTGCTATTGAGGGTTATCAGCCCCAGCATTTT

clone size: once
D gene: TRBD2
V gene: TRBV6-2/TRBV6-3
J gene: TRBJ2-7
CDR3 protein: CASSSWTSGNYEQYF
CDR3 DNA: TGTGCCAGCAGTTCCTGGACTAGCGGAAACTACGAGCAGTACTTC

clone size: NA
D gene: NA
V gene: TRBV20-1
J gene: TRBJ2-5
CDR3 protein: CSASFLSAETQYF
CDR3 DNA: TGCAGTGCTAGTTTTCTGTCGGCAGAGACCCAGTACTTC

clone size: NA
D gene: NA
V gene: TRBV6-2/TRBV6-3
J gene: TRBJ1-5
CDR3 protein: CASSYGRRRAPREPQHF
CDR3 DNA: TGTGCCAGCAGTTACGGCAGGCGTAGGGCACCCCGGGAGCCCCAGCATTTT

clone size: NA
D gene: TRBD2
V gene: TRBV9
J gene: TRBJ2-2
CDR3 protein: CASSVTSGSSTGELFF
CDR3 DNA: TGTGCCAGCAGCGTAACGAGCGGGAGCTCCACCGGGGAGCTGTTTTTT

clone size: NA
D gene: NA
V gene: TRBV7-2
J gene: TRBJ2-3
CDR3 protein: CASSRSLIQGSTDTQYF
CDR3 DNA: TGTGCCAGCAGCCGCAGCCTCATACAGGGTAGCACAGATACGCAGTATTTT

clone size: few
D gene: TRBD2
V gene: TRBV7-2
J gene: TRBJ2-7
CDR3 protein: CASSHTSGAYEQYF
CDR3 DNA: TGTGCCAGCAGCCATACTAGCGGGGCCTACGAGCAGTACTTC

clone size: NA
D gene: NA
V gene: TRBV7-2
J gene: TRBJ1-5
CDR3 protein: CASSLVGAGNQPQHF
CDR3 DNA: TGTGCCAGCAGCTTAGTGGGCGCCGGCAATCAGCCCCAGCATTTT

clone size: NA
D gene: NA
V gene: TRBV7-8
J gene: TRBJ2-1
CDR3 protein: CASSGLDSYNEQFF
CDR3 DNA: TGTGCCAGCAGCGGACTGGACTCCTACAATGAGCAGTTCTTC

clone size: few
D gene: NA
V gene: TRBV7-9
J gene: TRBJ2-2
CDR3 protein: CASSLGIETGELFF
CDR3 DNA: TGTGCCAGCAGCTTGGGGATAGAAACCGGGGAGCTGTTTTTT

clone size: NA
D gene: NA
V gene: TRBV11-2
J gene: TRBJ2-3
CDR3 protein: CASSLNPTADTQYF
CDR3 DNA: TGTGCCAGCAGCCTCAACCCAACCGCAGATACGCAGTATTTT

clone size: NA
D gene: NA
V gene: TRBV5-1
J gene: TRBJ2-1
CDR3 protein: CASSLMSSINEQFF
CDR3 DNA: TGCGCCAGCAGCTTGATGAGTAGCATCAATGAGCAGTTCTTC

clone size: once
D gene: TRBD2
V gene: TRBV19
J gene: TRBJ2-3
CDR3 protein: CASSPLAVSTDTQYF
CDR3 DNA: TGTGCCAGTAGTCCCCTAGCGGTTAGCACAGATACGCAGTATTTT

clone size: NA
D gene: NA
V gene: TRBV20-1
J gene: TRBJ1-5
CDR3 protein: CSARGTQTGQPQHF
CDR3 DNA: TGCAGTGCTAGGGGGACCCAAACAGGTCAGCCCCAGCATTTT

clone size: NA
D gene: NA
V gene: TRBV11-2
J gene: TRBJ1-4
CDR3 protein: CASSPTGPREEKLFF
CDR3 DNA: TGTGCCAGCAGCCCTACAGGCCCACGAGAGGAAAAACTGTTTTTT

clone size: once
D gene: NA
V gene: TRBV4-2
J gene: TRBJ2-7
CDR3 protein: CAGSQDTGAASPYEQYF
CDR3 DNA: TGTGCCGGCAGCCAAGACACTGGGGCAGCATCTCCCTACGAGCAGTACTTC

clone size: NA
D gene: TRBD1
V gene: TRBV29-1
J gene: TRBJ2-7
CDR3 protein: CSVEGQGYEQYF
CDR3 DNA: TGCAGCGTTGAGGGACAGGGATACGAGCAGTACTTC

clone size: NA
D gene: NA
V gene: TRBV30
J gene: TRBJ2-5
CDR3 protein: CAWNREYQETQYF
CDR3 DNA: TGTGCCTGGAACAGGGAGTACCAAGAGACCCAGTACTTC

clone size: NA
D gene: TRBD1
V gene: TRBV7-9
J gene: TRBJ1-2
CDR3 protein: CASSEDRVYGYTF
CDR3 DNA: TGTGCCAGCAGCGAAGACAGGGTTTATGGCTACACCTTC

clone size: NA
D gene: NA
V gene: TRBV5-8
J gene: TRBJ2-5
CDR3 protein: CASSSYMQETQYF
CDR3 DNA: TGTGCCAGCAGCTCTTATATGCAAGAGACCCAGTACTTC

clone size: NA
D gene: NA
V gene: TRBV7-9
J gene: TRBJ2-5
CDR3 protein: CASSLEGGTQYF
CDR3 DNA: TGTGCCAGCAGCTTAGAGGGGGGGACCCAGTACTTC

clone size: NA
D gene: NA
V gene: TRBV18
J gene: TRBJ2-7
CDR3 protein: CASSPLGVGEQYF
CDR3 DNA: TGTGCCAGCTCACCACTGGGGGTTGGCGAGCAGTACTTC

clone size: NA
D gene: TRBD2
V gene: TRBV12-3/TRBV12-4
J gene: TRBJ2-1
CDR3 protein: CASRPGLARSYNEQFF
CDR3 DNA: TGTGCCAGCAGGCCCGGACTAGCAAGATCCTACAATGAGCAGTTCTTC

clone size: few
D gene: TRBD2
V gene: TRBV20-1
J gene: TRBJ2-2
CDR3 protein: CSARDRGLINTGELFF
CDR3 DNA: TGCAGTGCTAGAGATCGGGGACTAATAAACACCGGGGAGCTGTTTTTT

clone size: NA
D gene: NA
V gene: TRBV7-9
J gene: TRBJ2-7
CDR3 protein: CASSLIEYEQYF
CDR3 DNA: TGTGCCAGCAGCTTAATTGAGTACGAGCAGTACTTC

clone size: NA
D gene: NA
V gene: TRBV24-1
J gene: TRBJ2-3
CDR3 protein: CATSEGTRTSTDTQYF
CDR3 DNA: TGTGCCACCAGTGAGGGGACACGAACGAGCACAGATACGCAGTATTTT

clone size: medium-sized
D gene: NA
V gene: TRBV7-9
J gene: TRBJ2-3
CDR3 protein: CASSNTDTQYF
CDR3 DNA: TGTGCCAGCAGCAACACAGATACGCAGTATTTT

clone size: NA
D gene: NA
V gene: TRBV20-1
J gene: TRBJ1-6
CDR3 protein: CSARVVQGNNSPLHF
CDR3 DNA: TGCAGTGCTAGAGTTGTCCAGGGCAATAATTCACCCCTCCACTTT

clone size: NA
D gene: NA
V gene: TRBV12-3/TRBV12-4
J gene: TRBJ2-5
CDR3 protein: CVSRYSGQETQYF
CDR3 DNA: TGTGTCAGCAGGTACTCGGGGCAAGAGACCCAGTACTTC

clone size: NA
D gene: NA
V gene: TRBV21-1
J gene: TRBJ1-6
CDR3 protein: CARDRENKLPNSPLHF
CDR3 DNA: TGTGCCAGGGACAGGGAGAACAAGTTGCCTAATTCACCCCTCCACTTT

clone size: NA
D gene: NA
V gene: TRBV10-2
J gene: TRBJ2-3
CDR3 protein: CASSALGTDTQYF
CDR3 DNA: TGCGCCAGCAGTGCACTCGGCACAGATACGCAGTATTTT

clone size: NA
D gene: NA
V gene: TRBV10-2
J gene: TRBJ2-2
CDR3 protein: CASQDGLVTGELFF
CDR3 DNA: TGCGCCAGCCAAGATGGGCTTGTAACCGGGGAGCTGTTTTTT

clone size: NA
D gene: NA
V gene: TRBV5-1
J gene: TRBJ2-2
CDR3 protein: CASSLAGSGANTGELFF
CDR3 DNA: TGCGCCAGCAGCTTGGCCGGCAGCGGCGCGAACACCGGGGAGCTGTTTTTT

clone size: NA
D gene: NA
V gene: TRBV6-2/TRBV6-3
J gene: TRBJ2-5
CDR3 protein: CASSYPVGGEATQYF
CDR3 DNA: TGTGCCAGCAGTTACCCCGTGGGGGGTGAAGCGACCCAGTACTTC

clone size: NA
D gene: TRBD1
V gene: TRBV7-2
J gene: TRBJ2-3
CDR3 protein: CASSFLRTGATDTQYF
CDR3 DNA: TGTGCCAGCAGCTTTCTCCGGACAGGGGCCACAGATACGCAGTATTTT

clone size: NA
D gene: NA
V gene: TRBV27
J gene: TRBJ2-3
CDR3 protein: CAFLAPASTDTQYF
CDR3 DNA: TGTGCCTTCCTCGCCCCCGCTAGCACAGATACGCAGTATTTT

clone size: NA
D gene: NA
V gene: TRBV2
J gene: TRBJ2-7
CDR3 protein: CASSLALQDEQYF
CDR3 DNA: TGTGCCAGCAGTTTGGCCCTGCAGGACGAGCAGTACTTC

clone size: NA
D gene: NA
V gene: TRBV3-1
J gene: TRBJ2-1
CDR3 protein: CASSLPDGGPLNEQFF
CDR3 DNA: TGTGCCAGCAGCCTCCCAGATGGCGGGCCCCTCAATGAGCAGTTCTTC

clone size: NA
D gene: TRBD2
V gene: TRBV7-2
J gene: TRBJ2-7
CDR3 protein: CASREKLAGVYEQYF
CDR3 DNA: TGTGCCAGCAGGGAGAAACTAGCGGGAGTATACGAGCAGTACTTC

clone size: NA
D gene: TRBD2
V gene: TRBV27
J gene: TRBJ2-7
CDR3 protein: CASRGTSGTYEQYF
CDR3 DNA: TGTGCCAGCAGAGGGACTAGCGGTACCTACGAGCAGTACTTC

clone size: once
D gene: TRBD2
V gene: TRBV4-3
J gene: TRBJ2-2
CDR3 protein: CASSLRAGAGTGELFF
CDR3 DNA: TGCGCCAGCAGCCTGCGAGCGGGGGCTGGCACCGGGGAGCTGTTTTTT

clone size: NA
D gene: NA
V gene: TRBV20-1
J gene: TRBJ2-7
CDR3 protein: CSARVIGDPYEQYF
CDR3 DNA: TGCAGTGCTAGAGTTATCGGGGATCCCTACGAGCAGTACTTC

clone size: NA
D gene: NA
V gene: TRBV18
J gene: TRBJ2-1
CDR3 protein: CASSPRDQYNEQFF
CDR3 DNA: TGTGCCAGCTCACCACGGGACCAATACAATGAGCAGTTCTTC

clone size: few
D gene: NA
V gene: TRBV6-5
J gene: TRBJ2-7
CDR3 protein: CASRSSASYEQYF
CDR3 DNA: TGTGCCAGCAGGAGTTCCGCTTCCTACGAGCAGTACTTC

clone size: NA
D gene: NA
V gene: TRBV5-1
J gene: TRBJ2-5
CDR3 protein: CASSLAEGETQYF
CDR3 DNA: TGCGCCAGCAGCTTGGCGGAAGGGGAGACCCAGTACTTC

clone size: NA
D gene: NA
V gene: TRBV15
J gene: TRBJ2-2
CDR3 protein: CATSRDRTGQLF
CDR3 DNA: TGTGCCACCAGCAGAGATCGTACGGGGCAGCTTTTT

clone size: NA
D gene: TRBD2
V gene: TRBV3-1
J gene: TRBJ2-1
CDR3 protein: CASSRGLDNEQFF
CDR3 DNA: TGTGCCAGCAGCCGAGGACTAGACAATGAGCAGTTCTTC

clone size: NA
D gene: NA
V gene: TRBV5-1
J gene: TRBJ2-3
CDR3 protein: CASSTDTTDTQYF
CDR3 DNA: TGCGCCAGCAGTACTGACACCACAGATACGCAGTATTTT

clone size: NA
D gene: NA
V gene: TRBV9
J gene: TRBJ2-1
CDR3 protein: CASSVASAGGGAYNEQFF
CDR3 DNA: TGTGCCAGCAGCGTAGCTTCGGCCGGGGGCGGGGCCTACAATGAGCAGTTCTTC

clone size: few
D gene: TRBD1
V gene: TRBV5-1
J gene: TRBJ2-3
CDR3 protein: CASSLAGQPTDTQYF
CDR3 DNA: TGCGCCAGCAGCTTGGCGGGACAGCCCACAGATACGCAGTATTTT

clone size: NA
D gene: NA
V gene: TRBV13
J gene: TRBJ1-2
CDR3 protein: CASSSTGFGSTNYGYTF
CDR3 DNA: TGTGCCAGCAGCTCTACAGGGTTCGGATCGACTAACTATGGCTACACCTTC

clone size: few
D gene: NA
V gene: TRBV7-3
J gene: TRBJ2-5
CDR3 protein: CASSFRGQPQETQYF
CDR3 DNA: TGTGCCAGCAGCTTTAGGGGACAACCTCAAGAGACCCAGTACTTC